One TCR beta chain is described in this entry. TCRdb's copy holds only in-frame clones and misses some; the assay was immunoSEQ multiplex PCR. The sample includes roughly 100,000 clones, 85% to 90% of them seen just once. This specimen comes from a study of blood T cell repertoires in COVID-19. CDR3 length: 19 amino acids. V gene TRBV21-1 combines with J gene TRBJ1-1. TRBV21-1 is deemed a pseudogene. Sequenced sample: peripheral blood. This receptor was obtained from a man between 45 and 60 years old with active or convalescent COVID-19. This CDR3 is CASSKVLGGRGMKHTEAFF. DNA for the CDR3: TGTGCCAGCAGCAAAGTTCTCGGGGGGCGCGGTATGAAGCACACTGAAGCTTTCTTT.